This passage covers 30 T cell receptor beta chains from one sample sequenced in a study of identical twins. MiXCR was run by TCRdb on the 5' RACE reads, yielding one entry per CDR3 protein. The table includes 700,000 or so distinct CDR3 sequences, 8.6% detected once. These data also featured in a second study, about yellow fever vaccine responses in identical twins.

Sequencing was carried out using PBMCs. These receptors originate from a woman aged 18-29 years in good health.

This clonotype was counted a few times. J is TRBJ2-2 and V is TRBV21-1; the DNA was not used to check the table's D call, TRBD1. TRBV21-1 is described as a pseudogene. The CDR3 is 23 amino acids. CDR3 nucleotides: TGTGCCAGCAGCAAAACCCCCGACAGGGGGCGAGAGGCACAACAGAGTAACACCGGGGAGCTGTTTTTT. It is translated as CASSKTPDRGREAQQSNTGELFF.

This clonotype was seen more than once but under ten times. The chain links TRBV28 to TRBJ2-2; 12 bases are a match to TRBD1. Trimming at V came to 5 bases and at J to 7 bases, leaving 5 bases not matched to a gene. The CDR3 has 15 amino acids. In germline, CDR1 is MDHEN, CDR2 SYDVKM. CDR3: CASSMGQGANGELFF. The CDR3 bases are TGTGCCAGCAGTATGGGACAGGGGGCTAACGGGGAGCTGTTTTTT.

This clonotype was recorded many times. The chain joins TRBV7-9 to TRBJ2-7, with no clear D. Per germline, CDR1 SEHNR and CDR2 FQNEAQ (reference sequence). V lost 1 base, J lost 4 bases, and 14 bases lay in between. There are 15 residues in the CDR3. The CDR3 DNA is TGTGCCAGCAGCTTAGTTGACGACGCTCCGTACGAGCAGTACTTC. Translation: CASSLVDDAPYEQYF.

The chain has TRBV6-1 and TRBJ1-6, with D perhaps TRBD1 (5 bases). Deletions cut 11 bases from V and 0 bases from J, with 14 bases between. The CDR3 loop spans 15 amino acids. Germline CDR1 and CDR2: MNHNS and SASEGT. The CDR3 bases are TGTGCCGCAGGGAGGGTTCTCTCCTATAATTCACCCCTCCACTTT. It is translated as CAAGRVLSYNSPLHF.

The chain couples TRBV7-8 to TRBJ2-7; D gene unclear. The CDR3 has 15 residues. The germline gives CDR1 SGHVS, CDR2 FQNEAQ. V dropped 5 bases and J dropped 3 bases, with 17 bases sitting between them. CDR3 nucleotide sequence: TGTGCCAGCAGCGGTAACGGCGTAGGGATCTACGAGCAGTACTTC. Translating gives CASSGNGVGIYEQYF.

V usage is TRBV11-3 and J usage is TRBJ2-1; 11 nucleotides align to TRBD2. The trim removed 4 bases at V and 5 bases at J, leaving 4 bases unmatched. Germline CDR1 is SGHNT and CDR2 is YENEEA. CDR3 size: 15 residues. The CDR3 DNA reads TGTGCCAGCAGCTACACTAGCGGGGGAAACAATGAGCAGTTCTTC. Protein product: CASSYTSGGNNEQFF.

The rearrangement links TRBV7-9 to TRBJ2-1; possibly TRBD2 for D (5 bases). The germline V gene encodes CDR1 SEHNR and CDR2 FQNEAQ (reference sequence). V lost 5 bases to trimming and J lost 8 bases, with 19 bases between them. The CDR3 totals 15 residues. The CDR3 protein is CASSPSSTSRDEQFF. The CDR3 bases are TGTGCCAGCAGCCCTTCTAGCACATCCAGAGATGAGCAGTTCTTC.

This clonotype has ten or more counts. The V call is TRBV7-9, the J call TRBJ2-1, with D possibly TRBD2 on 5 matching bases. Trimming shortened V by 5 bases and J by 6 bases, and 14 bases separated the two germline ends. Germline V gene data show CDR1 as SEHNR and CDR2 as FQNEAQ (reference sequence). The CDR3 runs to 14 residues. CDR3 region: CASSPAGVGNEQFF. CDR3 sequence (DNA): TGTGCCAGCAGCCCGGCCGGGGTCGGCAATGAGCAGTTCTTC.

The chain combines TRBV20-1 with TRBJ2-5; 9 bases agree with TRBD1. Germline loops: CDR1 DFQATT, CDR2 SNEGSKA (reference sequence). The CDR3 runs to 14 residues. The V gene end was trimmed by 6 bases and the J gene end by 7 bases; junction bases not matched to a gene: 12. This CDR3 is CSARVTGGSGTQYF. The CDR3 nucleotides are TGCAGTGCCCGGGTGACAGGGGGGAGCGGGACCCAGTACTTC.

V is TRBV7-3 and J is TRBJ2-1, with D hard to call. CDR1 SGHTA and CDR2 FQGTGA come from the germline V gene. V was pared by 4 bases and J by 3 bases, with 7 bases between. The CDR3 has 13 amino acids. The chain's CDR3 is CASSSLDYNEQFF. The CDR3 coding sequence is TGTGCCAGCAGCTCCTTGGACTACAATGAGCAGTTCTTC.

Many counts were recorded for this clonotype. The chain joins TRBV9 to TRBJ2-7; D assignment may be TRBD1 or TRBD2 (6 bases each). The germline V and J ends were trimmed by 2 bases and 6 bases, with 12 bases remaining between them. The germline V gene has CDR1 SGDLS and CDR2 YYNGEE. CDR3 length: 13 amino acids. The CDR3 nucleotides are TGTGCCAGCAGCGTTGTGTCGGGGGCCGAGCAGTACTTC. Translated, it gives CASSVVSGAEQYF.

There are many counts of this clonotype. The V gene is TRBV7-2, the J gene TRBJ2-7; D is unclear. The germline V gene has CDR1 SGHTA and CDR2 FQGNSA. V was clipped by 1 base and J by 1 base, with 11 bases between them. There are 15 residues in the CDR3. The CDR3 protein is CASSLDKETSYEQYF. In DNA, the CDR3 is TGTGCCAGCAGCTTAGACAAGGAGACTTCCTACGAGCAGTACTTC.

This clonotype was seen only a few times. J is TRBJ1-5 and V is TRBV6-1; 10 bases line up with TRBD1. Germline CDR1 and CDR2: MNHNS and SASEGT. V was clipped by 6 bases and J by 4 bases; unmatched bases: 9. This CDR3 spans 16 amino acids. This CDR3 is CASSPGTGVLNQPQHF. The CDR3 coding sequence is TGTGCCAGCAGCCCCGGGACAGGGGTGTTAAATCAGCCCCAGCATTTT.

This clonotype was recorded many times. This chain's CDR3 is CASSIGTGGDTQYF. CDR3 bases: TGTGCCAGTAGTATAGGGACAGGGGGCGATACGCAGTATTTT. The chain couples TRBV19 to TRBJ2-3, with 11 bases fitting TRBD1. V lost 1 base, J lost 6 bases, and 0 bases stayed unmatched. CDR1 and CDR2 (germline): LNHDA, SQIVND (reference sequence). This CDR3 spans 14 amino acids.

At least ten counts were recorded for this clonotype. The rearrangement uses TRBV20-1 and TRBJ2-3; D perhaps matches TRBD1 (6 bases). The germline V and J ends were trimmed by 4 bases and 1 base, with 9 bases remaining between them. The CDR3 sequence is 13 residues long. The germline V gene has CDR1 DFQATT and CDR2 SNEGSKA (reference sequence). The CDR3 sequence: CSANGQRTDTQYF. The DNA for the CDR3 is TGCAGTGCTAATGGACAGCGCACAGATACGCAGTATTTT.

The genes are TRBV12-3 or TRBV12-4 and TRBJ2-5; 7 bases fit TRBD1. The CDR3 spans 16 residues. Germline trimming cut 1 base from V and 2 bases from J; bases unmatched to any gene: 7. CDR3 loop: CASSLETGISQETQYF. The CDR3 bases are TGTGCCAGCAGTTTAGAGACAGGGATTAGTCAAGAGACCCAGTACTTC.

This clonotype was found many times. This chain uses TRBV4-1 with TRBJ1-1; weak D call: TRBD1 (6 bases). Germline V lookup: CDR1 MGHRA, CDR2 YSYEKL. The CDR3 runs 14 residues. V gave up 5 bases and J gave up 2 bases, with 12 bases separating them. The DNA for the CDR3 is TGCGCCAGCAGCTTCCGGACAGCCAACACTGAAGCTTTCTTT. Translating it yields CASSFRTANTEAFF.

This clonotype was seen repeatedly, ten times or more. The CDR3 DNA follows: TGTGCCAGCAGCCAAGAGCAATCCACAACTAGCACAGATACGCAGTATTTT. It translates to CASSQEQSTTSTDTQYF. The rearrangement joins TRBV14 to TRBJ2-3; D is ambiguous. V was clipped by 0 bases and J by 0 bases, with 13 bases between them. In germline, CDR1 is SGHDN, CDR2 FVKESK. The CDR3 is 17 residues long.

The chain recombines TRBV4-1 with TRBJ2-5, with TRBD2 matching 8 bases. The germline V gene encodes CDR1 MGHRA and CDR2 YSYEKL. With V trimmed by 5 bases and J by 2 bases, 13 bases remained unmatched. The length of the CDR3 is 17 residues. The CDR3 DNA reads as TGCGCCAGCAGCACCGTGATAGCGGGAATCGTACAAGAGACCCAGTACTTC. Translated: CASSTVIAGIVQETQYF.

This chain connects TRBV7-3 to TRBJ1-1; 9 bases align to TRBD1. Trimming took 5 bases from V and 7 from J; bases not matched to a gene: 8. Germline loops: CDR1 SGHTA, CDR2 FQGTGA. CDR3 length: 14 amino acids. CDR3 sequence (DNA): TGTGCCAGCAGCCGACAGGGGGACGTGAATGAAGCTTTCTTT. Translation gives CASSRQGDVNEAFF.

This rearrangement joins TRBV27 to TRBJ2-3, with D uncertain. The CDR3 consists of 15 residues. Germline values: CDR1 MNHEY, CDR2 SMNVEV (reference sequence). The germline V and J ends were trimmed by 3 bases and 2 bases, with 12 bases remaining between them. The CDR3 sequence is CASSFLLSNTDTQYF. CDR3 nucleotides: TGTGCCAGCAGTTTCCTACTTTCCAACACAGATACGCAGTATTTT.

This clonotype came up a few times. The chain has TRBV11-3 and TRBJ2-1, with 10 bases fitting TRBD2. This CDR3 is built from 17 residues. Trimming removed 5 bases from V and 6 bases from J; junction bases left unmatched: 13. CDR1 is SGHNT, CDR2 YENEEA, per germline. In DNA form, the CDR3 reads TGTGCCAGCAGCATCTCAGCGGGAGGGCCCACAAGCAATGAGCAGTTCTTC. It encodes CASSISAGGPTSNEQFF.

This clonotype was observed many times. The chain employs TRBV7-9 and TRBJ2-1; TRBD1 matches at 7 bases. The CDR3 totals 16 residues. CDR1 is SEHNR and CDR2 is FQNEAQ in the germline V gene (reference sequence). J gave up 4 bases and V 5 bases, and 11 bases lay outside the gene matches. This CDR3 is CASSPPAGTAYNEQFF. Here the CDR3 DNA reads TGTGCCAGCAGCCCCCCTGCTGGGACAGCATACAATGAGCAGTTCTTC.

This clonotype occurred a few times. The rearrangement joins TRBV19 to TRBJ2-7; D remains unclear. From germline, CDR1 is LNHDA and CDR2 SQIVND (reference sequence). Deletions cut 3 bases from V and 6 bases from J, with 6 bases between. The CDR3 runs 11 residues. The CDR3 DNA reads as TGTGCCAGTAGTATCTGGGGCGAGCAGTACTTC. Residues: CASSIWGEQYF.

This clonotype was recorded at least ten times. The V and J genes are TRBV6-1 and TRBJ2-1; D is tentatively TRBD1 or TRBD2 (6 bases each). CDR1 is MNHNS and CDR2 is SASEGT in the germline V gene. V dropped 2 bases and J dropped 8 bases, with 16 bases sitting between them. The CDR3 is 15 amino acids. CDR3 sequence reads: CASSESSPGADEQFF. The DNA for the CDR3 is TGTGCCAGCAGTGAATCCTCCCCGGGGGCTGATGAGCAGTTCTTC.

This clonotype was detected only a few times. The rearrangement links TRBV3-1 to TRBJ2-4; 9 bases are shared with TRBD1. Trimming took 2 bases from V and 6 from J; bases not matched to a gene: 5. This CDR3 is 15 amino acids long. Germline V gene sequence: CDR1 LGHDT, CDR2 YNNKEL (reference sequence). This CDR3 is CASSQTGQGVNIQYF. The CDR3 DNA sequence: TGTGCCAGCAGCCAAACGGGACAGGGAGTAAACATTCAGTACTTC.

This clonotype turned up a few times. This chain uses TRBV28 with TRBJ1-1, with D perhaps TRBD1 (6 bases). V gave up 3 bases and J gave up 2 bases, with 10 bases separating them. The CDR3 is made up of 14 amino acids. Per germline, CDR1 MDHEN and CDR2 SYDVKM. The CDR3 loop reads CASSFWTENTEAFF. In DNA, the CDR3 is TGTGCCAGCAGTTTCTGGACAGAAAACACTGAAGCTTTCTTT.

This rearrangement joins TRBV2 to TRBJ2-3; tentatively, D is TRBD1 (5 bases). This CDR3 contains 15 residues. Germline V lookup: CDR1 SNHLY, CDR2 FYNNEI. Trimming stripped 4 bases from V and 9 bases from J, with 20 bases between. The CDR3 sequence: CASSGKIIPPGTQYF. In nucleotides, the CDR3 is TGTGCCAGCAGTGGAAAGATAATCCCCCCAGGGACGCAGTATTTT.

The sample holds a few counts of this clonotype. Because it lacks the conserved phenylalanine or tryptophan at the end, this CDR3 is likely a read error. The chain uses TRBV6-2 or TRBV6-3 and TRBJ2-3; tentatively, D is TRBD2 (6 bases). Deletions cut 5 bases from V and 9 bases from J, with 12 bases between. The CDR3 sequence is 12 residues long. CDR1 and CDR2 (germline): MNHEY, SVGEGT. The CDR3 loop reads CASSRDSTTQYS. CDR3 coding DNA: TGTGCCAGCAGTCGGGACTCTACCACGCAGTATTCT.

This clonotype was counted many times. This chain connects TRBV16 to TRBJ1-5; D remains unclear. Deletions cut 0 bases from V and 2 bases from J, with 8 bases between. The germline V gene encodes CDR1 KGHSY and CDR2 FQNENV. This CDR3 contains 15 residues. In DNA, the CDR3 is TGTGCCAGCAGCCAATCGTCGGGAGGCAATCAGCCCCAGCATTTT. Residues: CASSQSSGGNQPQHF.